The present TCR beta chain was sequenced within a study of neoadjuvant anti-PD-1 for oral cavity cancer. Overall study results and limits: Post-nivolumab, blood T cell clonality was significantly elevated in non-responders.

Most PBMC samples had 480 ng input DNA in six replicates. Repertoires were generated with immunoSEQ multiplex PCR, while TCRdb's copy carries only in-frame clones and drops some. This sample has about 16,000 clones, with roughly 70% found just once. As to this clone: Antigen unknown.

The CDR3 consists of 12 residues. With 8 bases clipped from V and 4 bases from J, the junction kept 3 bases outside the gene matches. Germline CDR1 MDHEN, CDR2 SYDVKM. The sample in question was PBMCs, obtained before nivolumab (anti-PD-1) treatment. The receptor's source is a person between 40 and 80 years old with oral cavity squamous cell carcinoma. The chain is built from TRBV28 and TRBJ2-3; TRBD2 aligns across 7 bases. The CDR3 protein is CASGRAADTQYF. CDR3 sequence (DNA): TGTGCCAGCGGGAGGGCCGCAGATACGCAGTATTTT.